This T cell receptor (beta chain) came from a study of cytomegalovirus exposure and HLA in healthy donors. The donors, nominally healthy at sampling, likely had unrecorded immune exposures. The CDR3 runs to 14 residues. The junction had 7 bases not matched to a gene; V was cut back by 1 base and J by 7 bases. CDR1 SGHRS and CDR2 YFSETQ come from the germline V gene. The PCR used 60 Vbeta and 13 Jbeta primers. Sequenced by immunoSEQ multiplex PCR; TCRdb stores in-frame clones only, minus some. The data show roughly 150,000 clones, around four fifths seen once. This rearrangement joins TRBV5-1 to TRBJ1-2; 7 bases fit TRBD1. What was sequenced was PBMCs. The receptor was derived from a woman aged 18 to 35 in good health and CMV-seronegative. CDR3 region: CASSLKGGEIGYTF. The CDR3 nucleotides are TGCGCCAGCAGCTTGAAAGGGGGCGAGATTGGCTACACCTTC.